This T cell receptor beta chain was recorded in a study of blood T cell repertoires in COVID-19. The trim removed 3 bases at V and 5 bases at J, leaving 4 bases unmatched. The germline CDR1 and CDR2 sequences are DFQATT and SNEGSKA (reference sequence). The CDR3 spans 13 residues. TCRdb's copy holds only in-frame clones and misses some; the assay was immunoSEQ multiplex PCR. The sample contains about 270,000 clones, more than 65% of which appear only once. This receptor was obtained from a woman under 30 with acute or convalescent COVID-19. This chain uses TRBV20-1 with TRBJ1-5; 7 bases match TRBD1. Sequenced: peripheral blood. The CDR3, as DNA: TGCAGTGCTAGTTCCCAGGGGGATCAGCCCCAGCATTTT. Translated: CSASSQGDQPQHF.